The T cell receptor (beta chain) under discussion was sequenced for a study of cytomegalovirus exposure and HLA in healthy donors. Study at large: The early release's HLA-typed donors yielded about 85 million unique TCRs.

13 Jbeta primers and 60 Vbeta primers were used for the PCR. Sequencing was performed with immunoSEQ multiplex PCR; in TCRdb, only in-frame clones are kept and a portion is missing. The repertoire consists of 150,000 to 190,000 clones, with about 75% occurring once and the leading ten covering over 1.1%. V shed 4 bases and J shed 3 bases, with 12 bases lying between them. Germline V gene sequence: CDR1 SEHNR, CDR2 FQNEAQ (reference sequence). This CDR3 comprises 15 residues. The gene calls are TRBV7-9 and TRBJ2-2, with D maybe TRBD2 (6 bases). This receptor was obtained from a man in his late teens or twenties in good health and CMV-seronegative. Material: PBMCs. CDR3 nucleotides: TGTGCCAGCAGCTCCCGGGACTCGTACACCGGGGAGCTGTTTTTT. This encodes CASSSRDSYTGELFF.